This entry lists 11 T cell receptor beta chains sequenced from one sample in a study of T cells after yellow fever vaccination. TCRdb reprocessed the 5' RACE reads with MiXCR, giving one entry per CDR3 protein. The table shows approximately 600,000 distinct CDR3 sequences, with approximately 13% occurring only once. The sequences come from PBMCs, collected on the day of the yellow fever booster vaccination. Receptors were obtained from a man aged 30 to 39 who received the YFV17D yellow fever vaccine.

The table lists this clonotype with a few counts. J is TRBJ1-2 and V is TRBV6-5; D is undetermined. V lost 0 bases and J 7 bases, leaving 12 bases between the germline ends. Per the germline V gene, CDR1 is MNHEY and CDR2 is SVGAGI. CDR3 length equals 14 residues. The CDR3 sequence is CASSYSPVDGGYTF. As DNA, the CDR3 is TGTGCCAGCAGTTACTCGCCAGTAGACGGTGGCTACACCTTC.

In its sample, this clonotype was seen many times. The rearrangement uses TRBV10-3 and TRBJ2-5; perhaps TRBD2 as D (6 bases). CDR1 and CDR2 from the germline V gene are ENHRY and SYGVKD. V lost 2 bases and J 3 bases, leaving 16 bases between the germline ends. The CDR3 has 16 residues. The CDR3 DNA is TGTGCCATCAGTGAGCCGCGGGGCCTTACGGAAGAGACCCAGTACTTC. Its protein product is CAISEPRGLTEETQYF.

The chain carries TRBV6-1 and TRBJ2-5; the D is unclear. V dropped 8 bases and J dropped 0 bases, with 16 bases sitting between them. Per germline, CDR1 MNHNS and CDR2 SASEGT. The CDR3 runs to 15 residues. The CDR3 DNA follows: TGTGCCAGCCACCTTTCTGGGCGGAACCAAGAGACCCAGTACTTC. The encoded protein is CASHLSGRNQETQYF.

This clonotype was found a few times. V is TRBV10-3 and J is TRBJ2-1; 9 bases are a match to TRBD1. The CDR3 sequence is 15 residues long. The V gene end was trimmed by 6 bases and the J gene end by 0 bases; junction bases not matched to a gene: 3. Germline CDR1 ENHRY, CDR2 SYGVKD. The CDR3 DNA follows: TGTGCCATCAGAGGGACAGGGAGCTCCTACAATGAGCAGTTCTTC. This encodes CAIRGTGSSYNEQFF.

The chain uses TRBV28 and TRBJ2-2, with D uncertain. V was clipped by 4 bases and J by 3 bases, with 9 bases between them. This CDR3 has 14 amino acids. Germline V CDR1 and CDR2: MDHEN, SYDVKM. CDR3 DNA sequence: TGTGCCAGCAGTTCAGCAGATTACACCGGGGAGCTGTTTTTT. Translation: CASSSADYTGELFF.

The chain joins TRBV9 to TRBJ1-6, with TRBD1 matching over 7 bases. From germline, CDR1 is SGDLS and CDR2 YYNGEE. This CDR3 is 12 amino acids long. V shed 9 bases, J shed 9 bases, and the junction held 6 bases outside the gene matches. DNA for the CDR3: TGTGCCACGATTCGACAGGGTTCACCCCTCCACTTT. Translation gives CATIRQGSPLHF.

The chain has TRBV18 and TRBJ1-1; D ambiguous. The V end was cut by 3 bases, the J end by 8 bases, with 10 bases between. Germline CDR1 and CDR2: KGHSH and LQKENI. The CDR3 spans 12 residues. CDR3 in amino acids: CASSPPVGEAFF. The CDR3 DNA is TGTGCCAGCTCACCGCCCGTCGGAGAAGCTTTCTTT.

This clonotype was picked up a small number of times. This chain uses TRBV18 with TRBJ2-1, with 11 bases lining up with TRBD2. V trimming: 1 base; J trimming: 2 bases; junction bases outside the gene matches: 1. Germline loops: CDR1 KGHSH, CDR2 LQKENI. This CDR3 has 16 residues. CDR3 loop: CASSPQLAGAYNEQFF. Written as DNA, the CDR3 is TGTGCCAGCTCACCACAACTAGCGGGAGCCTACAATGAGCAGTTCTTC.

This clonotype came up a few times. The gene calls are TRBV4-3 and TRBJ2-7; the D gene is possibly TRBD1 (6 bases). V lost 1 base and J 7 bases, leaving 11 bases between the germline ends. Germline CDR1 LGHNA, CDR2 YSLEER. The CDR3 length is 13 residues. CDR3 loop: CASSQAGGGEQYF. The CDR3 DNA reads TGCGCCAGCAGCCAAGCTGGGGGCGGTGAGCAGTACTTC.

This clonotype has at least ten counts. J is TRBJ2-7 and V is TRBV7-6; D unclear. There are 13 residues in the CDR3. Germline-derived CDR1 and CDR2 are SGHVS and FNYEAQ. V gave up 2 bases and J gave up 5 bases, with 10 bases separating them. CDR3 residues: CASSLYVEDEQYF. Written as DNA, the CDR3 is TGTGCCAGCAGCTTATATGTTGAGGACGAGCAGTACTTC.

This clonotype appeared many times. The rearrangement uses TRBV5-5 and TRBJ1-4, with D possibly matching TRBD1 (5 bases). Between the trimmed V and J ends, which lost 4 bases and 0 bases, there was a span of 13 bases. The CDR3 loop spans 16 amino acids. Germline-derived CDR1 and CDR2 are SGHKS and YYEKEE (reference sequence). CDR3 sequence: CASSPLGTATNEKLFF. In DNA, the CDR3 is TGTGCCAGCAGCCCCCTCGGGACGGCAACTAATGAAAAACTGTTTTTT.